The 21 T cell receptor beta chains reported below all come from one sample, sequenced in a study of response to subunit inactivated influenza vaccine. TCRdb redid the calling of the RT-PCR reads with MiXCR, one entry per CDR3 protein. The sample carries under 950,000 distinct CDR3 sequences, roughly 20% recorded once. The specimen was PBMCs from blood, collected 5 days after vaccination. The receptor set was obtained from a man aged 45 to 65 who received an inactivated influenza vaccine.

The chain combines TRBV12-3 or TRBV12-4 with TRBJ2-5, with 11 bases matching TRBD1. The junction had 5 bases not matched to a gene; V was cut back by 8 bases and J by 6 bases. The CDR3 totals 13 residues. In DNA form, the CDR3 reads TGTGCCAGCGGAGGGACAGGGGGGAAGACCCAGTACTTC. Translation: CASGGTGGKTQYF.

Only a few counts were recorded for this clonotype. J is TRBJ2-7 and V is TRBV20-1; 8 bases agree with TRBD1. Looked up from germline, CDR1 is DFQATT and CDR2 is SNEGSKA (reference sequence). V was pared by 5 bases and J by 0 bases, with 3 bases of the junction left unmatched. This CDR3 contains 13 residues. The CDR3 sequence: CSAGDRISYEQYF. The CDR3 DNA follows: TGCAGTGCTGGGGACAGGATCTCCTACGAGCAGTACTTC.

This clonotype was detected many times. This rearrangement joins TRBV12-3 or TRBV12-4 to TRBJ2-1; D unclear. V lost 3 bases and J 5 bases, leaving 11 bases between the germline ends. The CDR3 contains 14 residues. As DNA, the CDR3 is TGTGCCAGCAGTTTCACGAGCCCGAACAATGAGCAGTTCTTC. This gives the protein CASSFTSPNNEQFF.

This clonotype was picked up a small number of times. A read error may produce the germline difference seen at one junction end. The chain links TRBV20-1 to TRBJ2-1; TRBD2 agrees at 11 bases. Germline V gene sequence: CDR1 DFQATT, CDR2 SNEGSKA (reference sequence). This CDR3 contains 16 residues. The CDR3 DNA sequence: TGCAGTGCCAGAGGGAATAGCGGGGGGGCCTACAATGAGCAGTTCTTC. It codes for CSARGNSGGAYNEQFF.

In this sample, this clonotype turned up a few times. This rearrangement joins TRBV5-1 to TRBJ2-5, with D hard to call. Trimming stripped 2 bases from V and 3 bases from J, with 11 bases between. The CDR3 runs to 14 residues. Germline assignment: CDR1 SGHRS and CDR2 YFSETQ. As DNA, the CDR3 is TGCGCCAGCAGCTTAGGAGCAACTAAAGAGACCCAGTACTTC. This translates into CASSLGATKETQYF. The full variable domain, rest sourced from reference TRBV5-1 and TRBJ2-5, is KAGVTQTPRYLIKTRGQQVTLSCSPISGHRSVSWYQQTPGQGLQFLFEYFSETQRNKGNFPGRFSGRQFSNSRSEMNVSTLELGDSALYLCASSLGATKETQYFGPGTRLLVL.

This clonotype has at least ten counts. V gene TRBV11-2 combines with J gene TRBJ2-2; TRBD1 agrees at 8 bases. This CDR3 contains 14 residues. The V and J ends lost 2 bases and 7 bases, in that order; junction bases with no gene match: 3. Germline values: CDR1 SGHAT, CDR2 FQNNGV. As DNA, the CDR3 is TGTGCCAGCAGCTTAAGACAGGGGAGCGGGGAGCTGTTTTTT. This encodes CASSLRQGSGELFF.

This chain connects TRBV10-3 to TRBJ2-7; tentative D call: TRBD1 (6 bases). V lost 8 bases to trimming and J lost 0 bases, with 8 bases between them. Germline CDR1 and CDR2: ENHRY and SYGVKD. The CDR3 is made up of 12 amino acids. DNA for the CDR3: TGTGCCATCGGGACAAACTCCTACGAGCAGTACTTC. It translates to CAIGTNSYEQYF.

The chain employs TRBV20-1 and TRBJ2-7; 11 bases are shared with TRBD2. The V gene end was trimmed by 2 bases and the J gene end by 3 bases; junction bases not matched to a gene: 6. Germline values: CDR1 DFQATT, CDR2 SNEGSKA (reference sequence). The CDR3 totals 15 residues. CDR3 DNA sequence: TGCAGTGCTAGACCTGGGGGACTAGCGGACTACGAGCAGTACTTC. Protein: CSARPGGLADYEQYF.

The rearrangement uses TRBV12-3 or TRBV12-4 and TRBJ2-7, with TRBD2 matching 11 bases. The CDR3 totals 18 residues. V gave up 4 bases and J gave up 5 bases; unmatched junction bases: 16. The CDR3 loop reads CASSSALAGAILTDEQYF. The CDR3 DNA sequence: TGTGCCAGCAGTTCCGCACTAGCGGGAGCTATTCTCACCGACGAGCAGTACTTC.

This clonotype has more than one count but fewer than ten. The rearrangement links TRBV12-3 or TRBV12-4 to TRBJ2-2; 7 bases line up with TRBD1. V lost 6 bases to trimming and J lost 7 bases; unmatched junction nucleotides: 8. This CDR3 comprises 14 residues. CDR3 DNA sequence: TGTGCCAGCAGCCGGACAGGAGAGGTCGGGGAGCTGTTTTTT. Protein: CASSRTGEVGELFF.

This clonotype appeared a single time. The gene calls are TRBV9 and TRBJ2-1; D unclear. This CDR3 region has 16 residues. CDR1 is SGDLS and CDR2 is YYNGEE in the germline V gene. V shed 0 bases and J shed 1 base, with 11 bases lying between them. CDR3 region: CASSVGVSGSYNEQFF. In DNA, the CDR3 is TGTGCCAGCAGCGTAGGCGTTAGTGGGTCCTACAATGAGCAGTTCTTC. Filled out from reference TRBV9 and TRBJ2-1, the complete variable domain reads DSGVTQTPKHLITATGQRVTLRCSPRSGDLSVYWYQQSLDQGLQFLIQYYNGEERAKGNILERFSAQQFPDLHSELNLSSLELGDSALYFCASSVGVSGSYNEQFFGPGTRLTVL.

CDR3 sequence: CAISELQGNQPQHF. DNA for the CDR3: TGTGCCATCAGTGAGTTGCAGGGCAATCAGCCCCAGCATTTT. The gene calls are TRBV10-3 and TRBJ1-5, with D unclear. Between the trimmed V and J ends, which lost 1 base and 2 bases, there was a span of 6 bases. The CDR3 has 14 amino acids. Germline CDR1 and CDR2: ENHRY and SYGVKD.

This clonotype was picked up a small number of times. The V call is TRBV7-9, the J call TRBJ2-4, with 7 nucleotides matching TRBD1. The junction had 8 bases not matched to a gene; V was cut back by 5 bases and J by 7 bases. The CDR3 length is 14 residues. CDR1 and CDR2 from the germline V gene are SEHNR and FQNEAQ (reference sequence). The CDR3 sequence is CASSLTGAYNIQYF. The CDR3 DNA follows: TGTGCCAGCAGCCTAACAGGGGCTTATAACATTCAGTACTTC.

The chain combines TRBV3-1 with TRBJ2-3, with TRBD2 as a possible D gene (6 bases). The V end lost 3 bases, the J end lost 5 bases, and 15 bases lay between the germline ends. Germline CDR1 reads LGHDT; CDR2 reads YNNKEL (reference sequence). This CDR3 spans 15 amino acids. CDR3 protein: CASSQNSRSGDTQYF. Here the CDR3 DNA reads TGTGCCAGCAGCCAGAACTCCCGTAGCGGAGATACGCAGTATTTT.

This clonotype was recorded a few times. The genes are TRBV6-2 or TRBV6-3 and TRBJ1-2; D unclear. Trimming removed 0 bases from V and 2 bases from J, with 7 bases in between. The CDR3 contains 14 residues. Germline V CDR1 and CDR2: MNHEY, SVGEGT. The CDR3, as DNA: TGTGCCAGCAGTTACTCGAGAGAAAACTATGGCTACACCTTC. This translates into CASSYSRENYGYTF.

CDR3 protein: CASSSQGATGGYTF. The DNA of the CDR3 is TGTGCCAGCAGCTCACAGGGGGCTACGGGAGGCTACACCTTC. The rearrangement uses TRBV7-9 and TRBJ1-2; 9 bases agree with TRBD1. J was trimmed by 8 bases and V by 4 bases; bases with no gene match: 8. The CDR3 covers 14 residues. Germline assignment: CDR1 SEHNR and CDR2 FQNEAQ (reference sequence). Together with reference TRBV7-9 and TRBJ1-2, the CDR3 gives the full variable domain: DTGVSQNPRHKITKRGQNVTFRCDPISEHNRLYWYRQTLGQGPEFLTYFQNEAQLEKSRLLSDRFSAERPKGSFSTLEIQRTEQGDSAMYLCASSSQGATGGYTFGSGTRLTVV.

This clonotype showed up just a few times. The J gene is TRBJ1-6, the V gene TRBV6-1; a weak D match, TRBD1 (5 bases). V lost 6 bases and J lost 5, with 14 bases in between. In germline, CDR1 is MNHNS, CDR2 SASEGT. The CDR3 is 15 amino acids. The CDR3 protein is CASRTGTGHNSPLHF. The DNA for the CDR3 is TGTGCCAGCAGGACGGGGACCGGACATAATTCACCCCTCCACTTT.

This clonotype showed up just a few times. The chain is built from TRBV5-1 and TRBJ2-7; maybe TRBD2 (6 bases). The CDR3 is made up of 17 amino acids. The germline gives CDR1 SGHRS, CDR2 YFSETQ. Trimming cost V 3 bases and J 0 bases, with 19 bases left between them. For the CDR3, the DNA is TGCGCCAGCAGCTCCTCTGTGCGGGCCGGGGGCTCCTACGAGCAGTACTTC. Residues: CASSSSVRAGGSYEQYF.

The rearrangement uses TRBV10-2 and TRBJ2-2; 9 positions agree with TRBD1. The germline CDR1 and CDR2 sequences are WSHSY and SAAADI. This CDR3 spans 15 amino acids. Trimming removed 4 bases from V and 5 bases from J; junction bases left unmatched: 5. The CDR3 sequence is CASSGQGVQTGELFF. The CDR3 DNA sequence: TGCGCCAGCAGTGGACAGGGGGTTCAGACCGGGGAGCTGTTTTTT.

The chain recombines TRBV29-1 with TRBJ2-7; D is possibly TRBD1 or TRBD2 (5 bases each). Germline CDR1 reads SQVTM; CDR2 reads ANQGSEA. The CDR3 sequence is 14 residues long. With 6 bases removed from V and 0 bases from J, the gap between germline ends came to 15 bases. CDR3 nucleotide sequence: TGCAGCGTGGGCCTGGGGGTGGGCTCCTACGAGCAGTACTTC. Translation gives CSVGLGVGSYEQYF.

This clonotype was counted between two and nine times. The chain carries TRBV7-8 and TRBJ1-6; D is unresolved. V lost 2 bases, J lost 4 bases, and 6 bases lay in between. The CDR3 is made up of 14 amino acids. CDR1 is SGHVS and CDR2 is FQNEAQ in the germline V gene. CDR3 nucleotides: TGTGCCAGCAGCTTACGCCTTTATAATTCACCCCTCCACTTT. It is translated as CASSLRLYNSPLHF.